Listed below are T cell receptor beta chains from one sample, sequenced in a study of a mutant IDH1 vaccine in newly diagnosed glioma. Antigens for these TCRs are unknown. Profiling relied on immunoSEQ multiplex PCR, and the TCRdb table lists in-frame clones only, not all of them. Here the sample spans fewer than 45,000 clones, around 81% being singletons. The starting material was PBMCs, obtained from a glioma patient whose treatment included an IDH1 peptide vaccine. These receptors were obtained from a middle-aged woman with glioma. Some clones in this sample may be carry-over from other donors' samples. CDR3s include the opening cysteine and the closing phenylalanine or tryptophan. The D gene is left open where the match is weak. The size entry is marked missing in some rows and otherwise reads once, few, many or a size class.

size	D	V	J	CDR3	DNA
.	TRBD1	TRBV5-4	TRBJ2-7	CASSVGTARYEQYF	TGTGCCAGCAGCGTCGGGACAGCGAGGTACGAGCAGTACTTC
.	.	TRBV6-1	TRBJ1-6	CASSGTEYNSPLHF	TGTGCCAGCAGTGGGACCGAGTATAATTCACCCCTCCACTTT
few	.	TRBV28	TRBJ2-5	CASSTIDGGKETQYF	TGTGCCAGCAGTACCATCGACGGGGGAAAGGAGACCCAGTACTTC
.	TRBD2	TRBV7-2	TRBJ2-2	CASSLDPELAGGPGELFF	TGTGCCAGCAGCTTAGATCCCGAGCTAGCGGGGGGGCCCGGGGAGCTGTTTTTT
.	TRBD2	TRBV7-8	TRBJ2-3	CASSSRLAGGTDTQYF	TGTGCCAGCAGCTCGAGACTAGCGGGGGGCACCGATACGCAGTATTTT
.	.	TRBV13	TRBJ2-1	CASSPRGPEVNEQFF	TGTGCCAGCAGCCCGCGGGGGCCTGAGGTAAATGAGCAGTTCTTC
few	TRBD2	TRBV15	TRBJ2-7	CATSNLGLAGVNEQYF	TGTGCCACCAGCAACCTGGGACTAGCGGGAGTCAACGAGCAGTACTTC
.	.	TRBV4-2	TRBJ2-1	CASSPQPSYNEQFF	TGTGCCAGCAGCCCCCAACCGAGCTACAATGAGCAGTTCTTC
.	.	TRBV6-5	TRBJ1-1	CASSYNSQVGTEAFF	TGTGCCAGCAGTTACAATAGTCAGGTGGGCACTGAAGCTTTCTTT
.	TRBD1	TRBV7-9	TRBJ1-2	CASSASGTGSGYTF	TGTGCCAGCAGCGCATCCGGGACAGGGAGCGGCTACACCTTC
.	TRBD1	TRBV5-6	TRBJ2-7	CASSLGGRGFPYEQYF	TGTGCCAGCAGCTTGGGGGGCAGGGGGTTTCCCTACGAGCAGTACTTC
.	TRBD1	TRBV4-1	TRBJ2-1	CASSQGQGNEQFF	TGCGCCAGCAGCCAAGGACAGGGCAATGAGCAGTTCTTC
.	TRBD1	TRBV28	TRBJ2-7	CASSLMGTGGPEQYF	TGTGCCAGCAGTTTAATGGGGACAGGGGGTCCCGAGCAGTACTTC
.	.	TRBV6-5	TRBJ1-1	CASSYRPGQKTTEAFF	TGTGCCAGCAGTTACCGGCCGGGGCAGAAAACAACTGAAGCTTTCTTT
once	.	TRBV21-1	TRBJ1-5	CASSRFKVSGREGNQPQHF	TGTGCCAGCAGCAGGTTCAAGGTATCGGGGCGGGAGGGCAATCAGCCCCAGCATTTT
few	.	TRBV7-6	TRBJ2-7	CASSGTGFGEQYF	TGTGCCAGCAGCGGCACAGGGTTCGGAGAGCAGTACTTC
.	.	TRBV28	TRBJ1-2	CASSLYSTFDYGYTF	TGTGCCAGCAGTTTATATAGCACCTTCGACTATGGCTACACCTTC
.	TRBD1	TRBV5-1	TRBJ1-1	CASSPGGANTEAFF	TGCGCCAGCAGCCCAGGGGGCGCAAACACTGAAGCTTTCTTT
.	.	TRBV14	TRBJ1-2	CASSPVRGSGGYTF	TGTGCCAGCAGCCCGGTGAGGGGTTCGGGTGGCTACACCTTC
.	.	TRBV5-1	TRBJ1-4	CASRTDGNEKLFF	TGCGCCAGCAGGACCGACGGGAATGAAAAACTGTTTTTT
.	TRBD1	TRBV4-3	TRBJ1-2	CASSQEYRGHGYGYTF	TGCGCCAGCAGCCAAGAGTACAGGGGGCATGGCTATGGCTACACCTTC
.	.	TRBV6-5	TRBJ1-4	CASSYEGEKLFF	TGTGCCAGCAGTTACGAAGGTGAAAAACTGTTTTTT
once	.	TRBV27	TRBJ1-2	CASSLSILGANYGYTF	TGTGCCAGCAGTTTATCGATCCTGGGCGCTAACTATGGCTACACCTTC
.	.	TRBV5-1	TRBJ1-5	CASSLSYPAGPNQPQHF	TGCGCCAGCAGCTTGTCATACCCCGCAGGTCCCAATCAGCCCCAGCATTTT
few	.	TRBV10-3	TRBJ1-5	CAISNLNQPQHF	TGTGCCATCAGTAACCTCAATCAGCCCCAGCATTTT
.	TRBD2	TRBV5-4	TRBJ2-7	CASSGEEASGSSSYEQYF	TGTGCCAGCAGCGGGGAGGAGGCTAGCGGGTCTAGCTCCTACGAGCAGTACTTC
.	.	TRBV7-2	TRBJ2-7	CASSLGLRGSGWSYEQYF	TGTGCCAGCAGCTTAGGGCTTCGGGGTAGCGGATGGTCCTACGAGCAGTACTTC
.	.	TRBV7-2	TRBJ2-5	CASSLMGAGQETQYF	TGTGCCAGCAGCTTAATGGGGGCTGGCCAAGAGACCCAGTACTTC
.	.	TRBV4-2	TRBJ1-1	CASSQGGQGYTEAFF	TGTGCCAGCAGCCAAGGCGGCCAGGGCTACACTGAAGCTTTCTTT
.	.	TRBV5-4	TRBJ2-1	CASSLVVPKYNEQFF	TGTGCCAGCAGCTTAGTGGTACCGAAATACAATGAGCAGTTCTTC
.	TRBD1	TRBV29-1	TRBJ2-7	CSAGTGGYEQYF	TGCAGCGCCGGGACAGGGGGCTACGAGCAGTACTTC
few	.	TRBV10-3	TRBJ1-4	CAISEGAPRGTYVFF	TGTGCCATCAGTGAAGGGGCTCCTAGAGGGACTTACGTGTTTTTT
.	.	TRBV18	TRBJ2-2	CASSLGGPGTGELFF	TGTGCCAGCTCACTTGGAGGTCCTGGCACCGGGGAGCTGTTTTTT
.	.	TRBV7-2	TRBJ2-1	CASSLVGGGRTNNEQFF	TGTGCCAGCAGCTTAGTTGGGGGCGGCAGGACGAACAATGAGCAGTTCTTC
.	.	TRBV5-6	TRBJ2-7	CASSPGLTYEQYF	TGTGCCAGCAGCCCAGGGTTGACCTACGAGCAGTACTTC
once	.	TRBV14	TRBJ2-7	CASSSREGAWEQYF	TGTGCCAGCAGCTCAAGGGAGGGGGCTTGGGAGCAGTACTTC
once	.	TRBV10-3	TRBJ1-1	CAIGQNDNTEAFF	TGTGCCATCGGACAGAACGATAACACTGAAGCTTTCTTT
once	.	TRBV9	TRBJ2-1	CASTPGEGFGNEQFF	TGTGCCAGTACCCCAGGGGAAGGCTTCGGCAATGAGCAGTTCTTC
once	TRBD2	TRBV5-1	TRBJ2-5	CASSPLDRLASETQYF	TGCGCCAGCAGCCCGCTAGACCGACTAGCGAGTGAGACCCAGTACTTC
.	TRBD1	TRBV7-9	TRBJ1-6	CASSSGTGVGIYNSPLHF	TGTGCCAGCAGCTCCGGGACAGGGGTGGGGATCTATAATTCACCCCTCCACTTT
.	TRBD1	TRBV5-1	TRBJ1-6	CASSFFRGDSPLHF	TGCGCCAGCAGCTTTTTCAGGGGGGATTCACCCCTCCACTTT
once	TRBD1	TRBV29-1	TRBJ1-3	CSVGTGPGNTIYF	TGCAGCGTTGGGACAGGTCCCGGAAACACCATATATTTT
.	.	TRBV4-2	TRBJ1-4	CASSPGLGEREKLFF	TGTGCCAGCAGCCCCGGTCTGGGGGAGCGTGAAAAACTGTTTTTT
medium-sized	.	TRBV28	TRBJ2-1	CASRRTVDYNEQFF	TGTGCCAGCCGGAGGACAGTTGACTACAATGAGCAGTTCTTC
.	.	TRBV29-1	TRBJ1-2	CSVSDGYTF	TGCAGCGTCTCAGATGGCTACACCTTC
.	.	TRBV7-9	TRBJ1-3	CASSPLPSGNTIYF	TGTGCCAGCAGCCCCCTTCCCTCTGGAAACACCATATATTTT
.	.	TRBV25-1	TRBJ1-6	CASSDRGGYSPLHF	TGTGCCAGCAGTGACAGGGGAGGTTATTCACCCCTCCACTTT
.	.	TRBV9	TRBJ2-2	CASSARGPNTGELFF	TGTGCCAGCAGCGCTCGGGGGCCGAACACCGGGGAGCTGTTTTTT
.	TRBD1	TRBV10-3	TRBJ1-2	CAITRGQGDGYTF	TGTGCCATCACCAGAGGACAGGGCGATGGCTACACCTTC
.	.	TRBV29-1	TRBJ1-2	CSVPLHGQEYYGYTF	TGCAGCGTTCCCCTCCATGGACAAGAGTACTATGGCTACACCTTC
.	TRBD2	TRBV7-6	TRBJ2-3	CASSNLAGGTSDTQYF	TGTGCCAGCAGCAATCTAGCGGGAGGTACGTCAGATACGCAGTATTTT
.	TRBD2	TRBV4-3	TRBJ2-1	CASSQGGGLAGAEEQFF	TGCGCCAGCAGCCAGGGGGGGGGACTAGCGGGTGCTGAGGAGCAGTTCTTC
.	.	TRBV6-1	TRBJ2-7	CASSEGSGRPYEQYF	TGTGCCAGCAGTGAAGGGTCGGGACGGCCCTACGAGCAGTACTTC